These 20 T cell receptor beta chains originate from one sample sequenced in a study of shared clonotypes between healthy human individuals. Terminally differentiated effector memory CD45RA+ cells were excluded from the naive CD8 cells, which were CD45RO-negative and positively selected for CCR7. Data came from immunoSEQ multiplex PCR; TCRdb stores just in-frame clones and leaves some out. The data show some 2.1 million clones, over 85% seen once. Sequenced: naive CD8+ T cells sorted from blood. All receptors derive from a man aged 18-30 years in good health.

This chain connects TRBV27 to TRBJ1-4; TRBD1 agrees at 10 bases. From germline, CDR1 is MNHEY and CDR2 SMNVEV (reference sequence). CDR3 length: 18 residues. The ends lost 5 bases at V and 3 bases at J; junction bases unmatched: 12. CDR3 region: CASSPSGTGVWANEKLFF. The CDR3 region has the DNA TGTGCCAGCAGTCCCTCCGGGACAGGGGTTTGGGCTAATGAAAAACTGTTTTTT.

The J gene is TRBJ2-7, the V gene TRBV7-9; 10 nucleotides align to TRBD1. This CDR3 is 14 amino acids long. Germline CDR1 SEHNR, CDR2 FQNEAQ (reference sequence). V lost 6 bases, J lost 6 bases, and 8 bases stayed unmatched. The CDR3 spells CASRTGTGVGEQYF. CDR3 in DNA: TGTGCCAGCAGGACCGGGACAGGGGTAGGCGAGCAGTACTTC.

The rearrangement links TRBV10-3 to TRBJ2-7; D is undetermined. There are 16 residues in the CDR3. CDR1 is ENHRY, CDR2 SYGVKD, per germline. The V gene lost 0 bases and the J gene lost 1 base, with 13 bases spanning the gap. CDR3 sequence (DNA): TGTGCCATCAGTGAGTCGAAAATGTACGGTTCCTACGAGCAGTACTTC. Translating gives CAISESKMYGSYEQYF.

The genes are TRBV28 and TRBJ2-1; a possible D gene is TRBD2 (6 bases). Deletions cut 8 bases from V and 5 bases from J, with 16 bases between. This CDR3 is 14 amino acids long. The germline CDR1 and CDR2 sequences are MDHEN and SYDVKM. The CDR3 is CASSTGLLHNEQFF. For the CDR3, the DNA is TGTGCCAGCTCCACGGGACTTCTCCACAATGAGCAGTTCTTC.

The chain joins TRBV30 to TRBJ2-5; D is uncertain. This CDR3 spans 10 amino acids. Trimming cost V 4 bases and J 13 bases, with 13 bases left between them. Germline loops: CDR1 GTSNPN, CDR2 SVGIG (reference sequence). The CDR3 loop reads CAWIGEIWYF. The CDR3 DNA reads TGTGCCTGGATTGGCGAAATATGGTACTTC.

The chain links TRBV19 to TRBJ1-3, with D possibly matching TRBD1 (6 bases). In germline, CDR1 is LNHDA, CDR2 SQIVND (reference sequence). This CDR3 is 16 amino acids long. Trimming pared 3 bases from V and 2 bases from J, leaving 14 bases between. The CDR3 DNA is TGTGCCAGTAGTATTGGGGCCGGGACAACTGGAAACACCATATATTTT. Translation: CASSIGAGTTGNTIYF. Based on the CDR3 plus reference TRBV19 and TRBJ1-3, the full variable domain is DGGITQSPKYLFRKEGQNVTLSCEQNLNHDAMYWYRQDPGQGLRLIYYSQIVNDFQKGDIAEGYSVSREKKESFPLTVTSAQKNPTAFYLCASSIGAGTTGNTIYFGEGSWLTVV.

This clone showed up just once. The chain uses TRBV5-4 and TRBJ2-2; the D gene could be TRBD1 or TRBD2 (6 bases each). Germline lookup yields CDR1 SGHNT and CDR2 YYREEE (reference sequence). The V end lost 6 bases, the J end lost 4 bases, and 13 bases lay between the germline ends. The CDR3 is 14 residues long. The CDR3, as DNA: TGTGCCAGCACCGAGGGGGGCAGCACCGGGGAGCTGTTTTTT. Residues: CASTEGGSTGELFF.

The rearrangement joins TRBV4-3 to TRBJ2-3; no clear D. Germline values: CDR1 LGHNA, CDR2 YSLEER. The CDR3 spans 21 residues. Deletions cut 0 bases from V and 0 bases from J, with 25 bases between. CDR3 protein: CASSQDLLRAYGESSTDTQYF. The CDR3 DNA reads as TGCGCCAGCAGCCAAGATCTCTTGAGAGCGTATGGGGAAAGTAGCACAGATACGCAGTATTTT.

The V call is TRBV11-2, the J call TRBJ2-7; TRBD1 aligns across 8 bases. The CDR3 is 15 amino acids. The J segment lost 4 bases and the V segment lost 0 bases, leaving 5 bases of the junction unmatched. CDR1 and CDR2 from the germline V gene are SGHAT and FQNNGV. The CDR3 region has the DNA TGTGCCAGCAGCTTAGAGCACAGGGGGTTTTACGAGCAGTACTTC. Amino acid sequence: CASSLEHRGFYEQYF. Combining the CDR3 with reference TRBV11-2 and TRBJ2-7 gives the whole variable domain EAGVAQSPRYKIIEKRQSVAFWCNPISGHATLYWYQQILGQGPKLLIQFQNNGVVDDSQLPKDRFSAERLKGVDSTLKIQPAKLEDSAVYLCASSLEHRGFYEQYFGPGTRLTVT.

The chain has TRBV30 and TRBJ2-1, with 9 bases aligning to TRBD2. The CDR3 length is 15 residues. Germline CDR1 and CDR2: GTSNPN and SVGIG (reference sequence). V was clipped by 2 bases and J by 5 bases; unmatched bases: 7. In nucleotides, the CDR3 is TGTGCCTGGAGTTCTCTAGCGGGGCTACACAATGAGCAGTTCTTC. This translates into CAWSSLAGLHNEQFF.

The chain joins TRBV19 to TRBJ1-1; maybe TRBD1 (6 bases). Germline lookup yields CDR1 LNHDA and CDR2 SQIVND (reference sequence). V was pared by 11 bases and J by 0 bases, with 16 bases between. This CDR3 region has 14 residues. This CDR3 reads CACTPGTLNTEAFF. CDR3 sequence (DNA): TGTGCCTGTACCCCCGGGACATTGAACACTGAAGCTTTCTTT. Filled out from reference TRBV19 and TRBJ1-1, the complete variable domain reads DGGITQSPKYLFRKEGQNVTLSCEQNLNHDAMYWYRQDPGQGLRLIYYSQIVNDFQKGDIAEGYSVSREKKESFPLTVTSAQKNPTAFYLCACTPGTLNTEAFFGQGTRLTVV.

This chain connects TRBV4-1 to TRBJ2-7, with D perhaps TRBD2 (6 bases). Germline V gene sequence: CDR1 MGHRA, CDR2 YSYEKL. Deletions cut 3 bases from V and 2 bases from J, with 14 bases between. The CDR3 totals 15 residues. The CDR3 nucleotides are TGCGCCAGCAGCCACGATGGGACTGGAGCCTACGAGCAGTACTTC. It specifies CASSHDGTGAYEQYF.

The chain employs TRBV7-3 and TRBJ2-5, with TRBD2 matching over 15 bases. V lost 5 bases to trimming and J lost 4 bases; unmatched junction nucleotides: 5. Germline loops: CDR1 SGHTA, CDR2 FQGTGA. CDR3 size: 16 residues. The CDR3 DNA is TGTGCCAGCAGCCTTGGACTAGCGGGGGGGCCAGAGACCCAGTACTTC. Amino acid sequence: CASSLGLAGGPETQYF.

CDR3 in amino acids: CASSFTGTAAREQYF. The CDR3 coding sequence is TGCGCCAGCAGCTTTACCGGGACGGCCGCTCGCGAGCAGTACTTC. The rearrangement links TRBV5-1 to TRBJ2-7; D possibly uses TRBD1 or TRBD2 (5 bases each). CDR1 and CDR2 (germline): SGHRS, YFSETQ. The V end lost 2 bases, the J end lost 6 bases, and 18 bases lay between the germline ends. This CDR3 has 15 amino acids.

The chain combines TRBV4-3 with TRBJ2-5; D call uncertain. The CDR3 is 14 residues long. Germline assignment: CDR1 LGHNA and CDR2 YSLEER. V was shortened by 4 bases and J by 3 bases, with 12 bases between the two germline ends. CDR3 residues: CASSRVAAEETQYF. The CDR3 region has the DNA TGCGCCAGCAGCCGGGTGGCGGCAGAAGAGACCCAGTACTTC.

The chain combines TRBV27 with TRBJ1-4, with unresolved D. The CDR3 consists of 14 residues. Trimming took off 5 bases at V and 4 bases at J, with 11 bases between the two ends. In germline, CDR1 is MNHEY, CDR2 SMNVEV (reference sequence). The CDR3 protein is CASSPDFFNEKLFF. The CDR3, as DNA: TGTGCCAGCAGTCCAGACTTTTTTAATGAAAAACTGTTTTTT.

This chain connects TRBV5-4 to TRBJ2-3; no firm D call. This CDR3 is 17 amino acids long. The germline V and J ends were trimmed by 4 bases and 4 bases, with 22 bases remaining between them. CDR1 is SGHNT and CDR2 is YYREEE in the germline V gene (reference sequence). The CDR3 DNA reads as TGTGCCAGCAGCCCTGGGCCTGGGCTAACCCTGGCAGATACGCAGTATTTT. It specifies CASSPGPGLTLADTQYF.

This chain uses TRBV9 with TRBJ2-1, with TRBD2 matching 8 bases. CDR3 size: 15 residues. The V segment lost 0 bases and the J segment 7 bases; nucleotides outside the gene matches: 6. In germline, CDR1 is SGDLS, CDR2 YYNGEE. The CDR3 nucleotides read TGTGCCAGCAGCGTAGATGGTAGCGGGGTTAATGAGCAGTTCTTC. It specifies CASSVDGSGVNEQFF.

This chain links TRBV6-6 with TRBJ2-1; 11 nucleotides line up with TRBD2. V dropped 6 bases and J dropped 3; count of bases not matched to a gene: 7. The CDR3 runs to 16 residues. Germline CDR1 is MNHNY and CDR2 is SVGAGI (reference sequence). Written as DNA, the CDR3 is TGTGCCAGCAGGCCCACTAGCGGGAGTGTCTACAATGAGCAGTTCTTC. Its translation: CASRPTSGSVYNEQFF.

The V and J genes are TRBV11-2 and TRBJ1-5, with D uncertain. Looked up from germline, CDR1 is SGHAT and CDR2 is FQNNGV. V shed 4 bases and J shed 7 bases, with 5 bases lying between them. The CDR3 totals 11 residues. This CDR3 is CASSSTQPQHF. The CDR3 DNA sequence: TGTGCCAGCAGCTCCACGCAGCCCCAGCATTTT. The whole variable domain, filled in from reference TRBV11-2 and TRBJ1-5, reads EAGVAQSPRYKIIEKRQSVAFWCNPISGHATLYWYQQILGQGPKLLIQFQNNGVVDDSQLPKDRFSAERLKGVDSTLKIQPAKLEDSAVYLCASSSTQPQHFGDGTRLSIL.